The 9 T cell receptor beta chains below all came from one sample that was sequenced in a study of T cells expressing NK-cell markers. Reanalyzing the 5' RACE reads, TCRdb keeps one entry per CDR3 protein, without DNA. The sample data list about 460,000 distinct CDR3 sequences. Source material: blood T cells: a sorted CD56 or NKG2C T cell subset, CD4+ or CD8+ T cells, or bulk PBMC T cells (not recorded which). The receptors come from a woman aged 50 to 65 in good health.

The rearrangement links TRBV4-1 to TRBJ2-5. The CDR3 is 14 residues long. Germline CDR1 is MGHRA and CDR2 is YSYEKL. Here the CDR3 reads CASRPLGNQETQYF.

This chain links TRBV13 with TRBJ2-5; TCRdb's D call, TRBD2, is unchecked because there is no DNA. Germline lookup yields CDR1 PRHDT and CDR2 FYEKMQ (reference sequence). This CDR3 is 17 amino acids long. CDR3 loop: CASSTAATTGFQETQYF.

The V and J genes are TRBV6-5 and TRBJ1-5; TCRdb's D call, TRBD1, is unchecked because there is no DNA. The CDR3 sequence is 13 residues long. Germline values: CDR1 MNHEY, CDR2 SVGAGI. The CDR3 spells CASSGTPNQPQHF.

This chain links TRBV5-1 with TRBJ1-4. CDR1 and CDR2 from the germline V gene are SGHRS and YFSETQ. CDR3 size: 14 residues. This CDR3 is CASSLGQPNEKLFF.

The chain carries TRBV3-1 and TRBJ1-5; TCRdb outputs TRBD1, but without DNA this stays unchecked. The germline V gene has CDR1 LGHDT and CDR2 YNNKEL (reference sequence). The CDR3 contains 16 residues. Here the CDR3 reads CASSPSRSRDYQPQHF.

The chain recombines TRBV3-1 with TRBJ1-1. This CDR3 is built from 15 residues. CDR1 is LGHDT and CDR2 is YNNKEL in the germline V gene (reference sequence). The CDR3 loop reads CASSFGGKVNTEAFF.

This chain connects TRBV7-2 to TRBJ2-2; TCRdb returns TRBD2, unconfirmable since there is no DNA. The CDR3 extends over 13 amino acids. CDR1 SGHTA and CDR2 FQGNSA come from the germline V gene. CDR3 in amino acids: CASTRDFRGELFF.

This chain connects TRBV5-1 to TRBJ1-3. From germline, CDR1 is SGHRS and CDR2 YFSETQ. The length of the CDR3 is 14 residues. This CDR3 is CASSWKDSGNTIYF.

This rearrangement joins TRBV10-3 to TRBJ2-2; TCRdb indicates TRBD1, and absent DNA this call remains unverified. The CDR3 sequence is 16 residues long. CDR1 and CDR2 from the germline V gene are ENHRY and SYGVKD. CDR3 protein: CAISGGTGENTGELFF.